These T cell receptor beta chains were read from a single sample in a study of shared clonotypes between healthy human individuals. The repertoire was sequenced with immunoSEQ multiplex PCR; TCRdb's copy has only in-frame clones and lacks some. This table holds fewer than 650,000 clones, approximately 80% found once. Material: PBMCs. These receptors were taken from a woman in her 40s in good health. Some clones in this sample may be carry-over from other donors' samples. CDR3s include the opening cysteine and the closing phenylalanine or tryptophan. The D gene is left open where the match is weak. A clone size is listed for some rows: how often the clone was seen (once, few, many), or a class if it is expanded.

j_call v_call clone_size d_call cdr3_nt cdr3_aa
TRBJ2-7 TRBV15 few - TGTGCCACCAGCAGAGATTGGGGGGATTTGTCCTACGAGCAGTACTTC CATSRDWGDLSYEQYF
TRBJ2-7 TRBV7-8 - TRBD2 TGTGCCAGCAGCTTAGTCAGACTAGCGAACTCCTACGAGCAGTACTTC CASSLVRLANSYEQYF
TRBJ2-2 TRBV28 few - TGTGCCAGCAGTTTAATGCGGATACGATACACCGGGGAGCTGTTTTTT CASSLMRIRYTGELFF
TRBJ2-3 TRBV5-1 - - TGCGCCAGCAGGGACACCCTGAACACAGATACGCAGTATTTT CASRDTLNTDTQYF
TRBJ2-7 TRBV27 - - TGTGCCAGCAGTTTATCGGGCAGGGGTTTACCCTACGAGCAGTACTTC CASSLSGRGLPYEQYF
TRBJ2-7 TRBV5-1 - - TGCGCCAGCAGCTTGGAAGGGCCAATCTACGAGCAGTACTTC CASSLEGPIYEQYF
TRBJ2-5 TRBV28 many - TGTGCCAGCAGTTTAACGGGCCCACAATCGGAGACCCAGTACTTC CASSLTGPQSETQYF
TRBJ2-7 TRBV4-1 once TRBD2 TGCGCCAGCAGCAGGGGACTAACCACCTCCTACGAGCAGTACTTC CASSRGLTTSYEQYF
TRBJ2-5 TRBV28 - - TGTGCCAGCAGTCTCCCGCAGGGGGGGGAGACCCAGTACTTC CASSLPQGGETQYF
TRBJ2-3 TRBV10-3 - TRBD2 TGTGCCACCGCGACTAGCGGGACCACAGATACGCAGTATTTT CATATSGTTDTQYF
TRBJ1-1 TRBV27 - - TGTGCCAGCAGTTCTCCCCTGAACACTGAAGCTTTCTTT CASSSPLNTEAFF
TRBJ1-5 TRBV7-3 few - TGTGCCAGCAGCTTAAAATGGGATCAGCCCCAGCATTTT CASSLKWDQPQHF
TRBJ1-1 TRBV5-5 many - TGTGCCAGCAGCTTGGGGCAGGGCAGCACTGAAGCTTTCTTT CASSLGQGSTEAFF
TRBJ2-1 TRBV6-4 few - TGTGCCAGCAGCTTAGACGGGCACGGTGAGCAGTTCTTC CASSLDGHGEQFF
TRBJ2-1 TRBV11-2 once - TGTGCCAGCAGCCTACCGAATAATGAGCAGTTCTTC CASSLPNNEQFF
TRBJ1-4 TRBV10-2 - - TGCGCCAGCAGAAACGACGGGGGAGGTGAAAAACTGTTTTTT CASRNDGGGEKLFF
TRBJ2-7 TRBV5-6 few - TGTGCCAGCAGCTTGGCCCCACACTCCGAGCAGTACTTC CASSLAPHSEQYF
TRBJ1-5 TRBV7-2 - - TGTGCCAGCAGCCTCTTTAGCAATCAGCCCCAGCATTTT CASSLFSNQPQHF
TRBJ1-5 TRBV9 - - TGTGCCAGCAGCGCCGGGACGGGGTGGGGAAATCAGCCCCAGCATTTT CASSAGTGWGNQPQHF
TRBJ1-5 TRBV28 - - TGTGCCAGCAGTTTACAGGGTCTGCGTCAGCCCCAGCATTTT CASSLQGLRQPQHF
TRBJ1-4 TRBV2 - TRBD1 TGTGCCAGCAGAGGGGACAGGGCAACTAATGAAAAACTGTTTTTT CASRGDRATNEKLFF
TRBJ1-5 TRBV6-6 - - TGTGCCAGCAGTTACTACGGAGGCAATCAGCCCCAGCATTTT CASSYYGGNQPQHF
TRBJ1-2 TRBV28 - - TGTGCCAGCGTGGGGGGGTATGGTGGCTATGGCTACACCTTC CASVGGYGGYGYTF
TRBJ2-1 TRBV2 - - TGTGCCAGCCCAGGGGGGAATGAGCAGTTCTTC CASPGGNEQFF
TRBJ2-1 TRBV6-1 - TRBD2 TGTGCCAGCACTCCAGCGGGGGGATCCTACAATGAGCAGTTCTTC CASTPAGGSYNEQFF
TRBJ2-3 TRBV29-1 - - TGCAGCGTTGCCGAGGCCGATACGCAGTATTTT CSVAEADTQYF
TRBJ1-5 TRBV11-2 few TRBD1 TGTGCCAGCAGCCCGGACAGGGTGGGCAATCAGCCCCAGCATTTT CASSPDRVGNQPQHF
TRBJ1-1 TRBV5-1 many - TGCGCCAGCAGCTTGGGAAGTGTGAACACTGAAGCTTTCTTT CASSLGSVNTEAFF
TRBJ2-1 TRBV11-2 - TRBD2 TGTGCCAGCAGCTTTCTAGCGGGAGGGCCAGGGGGTGAGCAGTTCTTC CASSFLAGGPGGEQFF
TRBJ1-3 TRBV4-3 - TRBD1 TGCGCCAGCAGCCAAAACCCCGGGACAGGGTCTGAAAACACCATATATTTT CASSQNPGTGSENTIYF
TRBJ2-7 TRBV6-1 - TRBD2 TGTGCCAGCAGCTCACTAGCGGGAGATGGCTACGAGCAGTACTTC CASSSLAGDGYEQYF
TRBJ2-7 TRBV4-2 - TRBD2 TGTGCCAGCAGCCAAGCGGGAGGAGGGTACGAGCAGTACTTC CASSQAGGGYEQYF
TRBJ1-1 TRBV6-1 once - TGTGCCAGCAGTTTGCAGGGCGTAGAAGCTTTCTTT CASSLQGVEAFF
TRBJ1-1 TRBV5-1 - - TGCGCCAGCAGCGCCGGGCAAGCAAACACTGAAGCTTTCTTT CASSAGQANTEAFF
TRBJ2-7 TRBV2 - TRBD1 TGTGCCAGCAGGCCCCGGGACAGGGTTCGGGGCTACGAGCAGTACTTC CASRPRDRVRGYEQYF
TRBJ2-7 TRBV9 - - TGTGCCAGCAGCGTAGATGGTCAGTCCTACGAGCAGTACTTC CASSVDGQSYEQYF
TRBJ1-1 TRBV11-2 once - TGTGCCAGCAGCTTATTAGGGGGGTTGGCGAACACTGAAGCTTTCTTT CASSLLGGLANTEAFF
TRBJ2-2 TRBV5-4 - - TGTGCCAGCAGCTGGACAGACACCGGGGAGCTGTTTTTT CASSWTDTGELFF
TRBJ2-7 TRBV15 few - TGTGCCACCAGCAGAGATTTAGGGCTAGCGAGGGAGCAGTACTTC CATSRDLGLAREQYF
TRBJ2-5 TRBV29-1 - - TGCAGCGTTGAAGATTTGACAGAAGAGACCCAGTACTTC CSVEDLTEETQYF
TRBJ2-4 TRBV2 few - TGTGCCAGCAGTGAATGGGGGAGAAAAAACATTCAGTACTTC CASSEWGRKNIQYF